This T cell receptor beta chain derives from a study of shared clonotypes between healthy human individuals. Overall study: Per donor, three plates held CD4 naive cells, three held CD4 memory, two held CD8 naive and one held CD8 memory. Overall study results and limits: Clonotypes which were not shared had lower generation probabilities than clonotypes that all four donors shared. Across a handful of donors, naive CD4 shared 5% to 6%, naive CD8 more than 3%, memory CD4 2% to 2.5%, memory CD8 0.4% to 0.5%.

Note on this clone: Its specificity is unknown.

Sorted subsets were amplified in replicate PCRs using around 200 ng DNA, 25,000 to 30,000 T cell genomes. Only in-frame clones appear in the TCRdb table, and some are missing; sequencing was by immunoSEQ multiplex PCR. The table has approximately 1.5 million clones, around 98% seen once. The source of this sequence is a man aged 30 to 45 in good health. Sequenced material: naive CD4+ T cells sorted from blood. The subset: CD45RA+ positively selected.

The CDR3 DNA reads TGTGCCAGCAGCTCTGGACTAGCGGGCCTGACCTACGAGCAGTACTTC. Encoded protein: CASSSGLAGLTYEQYF. The rearrangement uses TRBV5-4 and TRBJ2-7, with 11 bases fitting TRBD2. This CDR3 spans 16 amino acids. Looked up from germline, CDR1 is SGHNT and CDR2 is YYREEE (reference sequence). The V gene end was trimmed by 3 bases and the J gene end by 2 bases; junction bases not matched to a gene: 7.